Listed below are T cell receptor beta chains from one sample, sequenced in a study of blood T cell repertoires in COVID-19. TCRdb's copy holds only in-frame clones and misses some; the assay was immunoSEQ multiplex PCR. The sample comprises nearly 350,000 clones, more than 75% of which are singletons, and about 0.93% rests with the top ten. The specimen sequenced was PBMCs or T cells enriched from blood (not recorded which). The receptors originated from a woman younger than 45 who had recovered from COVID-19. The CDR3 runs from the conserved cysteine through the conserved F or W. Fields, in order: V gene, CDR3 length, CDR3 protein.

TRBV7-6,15,CASSVRDQGNEKLFF
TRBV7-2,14,CASSSRTGADGYTF
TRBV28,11,CASTRNYEQYF
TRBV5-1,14,CASSLLESSDGYTF
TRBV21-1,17,CASSKCRGSSYNSPLHF
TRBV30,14,CAWRVAGGNNEQFF
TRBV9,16,CASSPQGRGSRETQYF
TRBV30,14,CAWQRGQGIGELFF
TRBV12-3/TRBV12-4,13,CASSLGYGGALHF
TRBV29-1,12,CSAYRVDYGYTF
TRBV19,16,CASSGGGVTSYNEQFF
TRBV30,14,CAWIRTGDNSPLHF
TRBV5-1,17,CASSLEFQGQEAYEQYF
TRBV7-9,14,CASSLDGQRPGAFF
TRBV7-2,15,CASSLATRVYNEQFF
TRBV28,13,CASSLQQGNVLTF
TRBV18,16,CASSPRRSGTHNEQFF
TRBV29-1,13,CSVETDRGEKLFF
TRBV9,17,CASKDHPGLAEQETQYF
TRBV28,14,CASRAQGRFQPQHF
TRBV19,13,CASSDRASGPQHF
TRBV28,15,CASSLTGQGASGYTF
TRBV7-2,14,CASSSRGSNQPQHF
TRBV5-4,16,CASSPGTRGIEETQYF
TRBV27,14,CASSLEGFGTEAFF
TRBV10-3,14,CAISGGQITDTQYF
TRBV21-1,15,CASSKVARGSNEQFF
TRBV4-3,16,CASSQEAPPGNNEQFF
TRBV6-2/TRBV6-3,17,CASSYSGGASGGETQYF
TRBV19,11,CASSDRVAQFF
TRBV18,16,CASSPATGFQNYGYTF
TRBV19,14,CASTESGGTDTQYF
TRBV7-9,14,CASSPPGQPYEQYF
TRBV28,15,CASSTRTNKGEKLFF